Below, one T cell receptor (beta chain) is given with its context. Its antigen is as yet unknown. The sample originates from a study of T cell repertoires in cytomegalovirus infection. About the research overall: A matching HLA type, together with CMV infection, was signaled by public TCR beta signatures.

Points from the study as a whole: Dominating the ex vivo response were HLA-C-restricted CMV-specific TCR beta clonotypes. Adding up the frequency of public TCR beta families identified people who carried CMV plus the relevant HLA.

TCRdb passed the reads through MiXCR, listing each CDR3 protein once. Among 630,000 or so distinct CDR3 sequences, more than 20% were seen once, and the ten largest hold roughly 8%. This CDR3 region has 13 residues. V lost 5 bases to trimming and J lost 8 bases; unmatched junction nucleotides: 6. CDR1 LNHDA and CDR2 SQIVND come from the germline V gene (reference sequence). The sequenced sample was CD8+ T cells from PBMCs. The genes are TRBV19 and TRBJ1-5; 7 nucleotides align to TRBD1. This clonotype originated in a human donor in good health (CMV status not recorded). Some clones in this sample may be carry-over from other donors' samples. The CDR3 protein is CASSSQGPEPQHF. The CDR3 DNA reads TGTGCCAGTAGTTCACAGGGGCCGGAGCCCCAGCATTTT.